Each of the 21 T cell receptor beta chains below was sequenced from the same sample in a study of T cells in Graves' hyperthyroidism and ophthalmopathy. Amplification targeted TCR beta CDR3 regions from RNA transcripts. First-round RT-PCR with HTBI primers amplified the TCR CDR3 region. Each CDR3 protein gets one entry after TCRdb re-called the multiplex PCR reads with MiXCR. The sample has 350,000 or so distinct CDR3 sequences; around 18% are singletons. Sample: blood. The receptors derive from a woman in her thirties or forties with Graves' ophthalmopathy.

The sample holds many counts of this clonotype. No conserved phenylalanine or tryptophan ends this CDR3, so it is likely a read error. V gene TRBV6-5 combines with J gene TRBJ2-7; D unresolved. Germline V lookup: CDR1 MNHEY, CDR2 SVGAGI. The V gene lost 0 bases and the J gene lost 0 bases, with 15 bases spanning the gap. The CDR3 spans 17 residues. The CDR3 reads CASSYSNLLRSSYEQYI. CDR3 coding DNA: TGTGCCAGCAGTTACTCGAATCTACTAAGGAGCTCCTACGAGCAGTACATC.

The gene calls are TRBV6-1 and TRBJ2-7; D possibly corresponds to TRBD1 (5 bases). The V gene's germline CDR1 is MNHNS and CDR2 SASEGT. This CDR3 region has 15 residues. Trimming removed 4 bases at V and 3 bases at J, with 16 bases between. CDR3 DNA: TGTGCCAGCAGTGTTTTCCAGGGTCCTATCTACGAGCAGTACTTC. Translated, it gives CASSVFQGPIYEQYF.

This clonotype was detected ten times or more. An end of the junction does not agree with germline; a read error may underlie this. Here the CDR3 DNA reads TGTGCCAGCAGCGGCAATCCGAGACATATTGGCACCGGGAAGCTGTTTTTT. It codes for CASSGNPRHIGTGKLFF. The rearrangement links TRBV9 to TRBJ2-2, with D perhaps TRBD2 (5 bases). This CDR3 has 17 amino acids. In germline, CDR1 is SGDLS, CDR2 YYNGEE.

As concerns this clonotype: An end of the junction does not agree with germline; a read error may underlie this. CDR3 amino acids: CASSLRRSGELFF. The CDR3 coding sequence is TGTGCCAGTAGTTTACGTCGGTCGGGGGAGCTGTTTTTT. The chain links TRBV12-3 or TRBV12-4 to TRBJ2-2; D remains ambiguous. The length of the CDR3 is 13 residues.

This clonotype occurred many times. The chain has TRBV10-3 and TRBJ2-5, with D possibly matching TRBD1 (5 bases). Deletions cut 6 bases from V and 0 bases from J, with 8 bases between. This CDR3 region has 13 residues. Germline V gene data show CDR1 as ENHRY and CDR2 as SYGVKD. The CDR3 loop reads CAIRTDNQETQYF. CDR3 DNA sequence: TGTGCCATCAGGACAGATAACCAAGAGACCCAGTACTTC.

The rearrangement links TRBV30 to TRBJ1-6; a weak D match, TRBD1 (5 bases). Per germline, CDR1 GTSNPN and CDR2 SVGIG (reference sequence). V lost 2 bases and J 6 bases, leaving 11 bases between the germline ends. This CDR3 spans 14 amino acids. CDR3: CAWSSRGSNSPLHF. In DNA form, the CDR3 reads TGTGCCTGGAGTAGCCGGGGCAGTAATTCACCCCTCCACTTT.

This clonotype was observed many times. The chain uses TRBV20-1 and TRBJ2-7; the match to TRBD2 covers 13 bases. Germline assignment: CDR1 DFQATT and CDR2 SNEGSKA (reference sequence). The CDR3 covers 14 residues. The CDR3 DNA is TGCAGCGCCCGGACTAGCGGGAGCTCCTACGAGCAGTACTTC. This codes for CSARTSGSSYEQYF.

The rearrangement joins TRBV27 to TRBJ2-5; TRBD2 matches 7 bases. Germline assignment: CDR1 MNHEY and CDR2 SMNVEV (reference sequence). The trim removed 11 bases at V and 3 bases at J, leaving 18 bases unmatched. The CDR3 has 16 amino acids. CDR3 bases: TGTGCCTCCCCGATCGGGGGGAGGGCCCTAAAAGAGACCCAGTACTTC. Protein: CASPIGGRALKETQYF.

This clonotype appeared many times. This sequence joins TRBV19 and TRBJ2-5; 10 bases are a match to TRBD2. The CDR3 runs 15 residues. Germline values: CDR1 LNHDA, CDR2 SQIVND (reference sequence). The V and J ends lost 2 bases and 1 base, in that order; junction bases with no gene match: 1. Here the CDR3 DNA reads TGTGCCAGTAGTATACGACTAGCGGGCCAAGAGACCCAGTACTTC. It translates to CASSIRLAGQETQYF.

The sample holds many counts of this clonotype. V is TRBV6-5 and J is TRBJ1-1; possibly TRBD1 for D (6 bases). Trimming left V 6 bases short and J 1 base short, with 12 bases between. This CDR3 spans 14 amino acids. The germline gives CDR1 MNHEY, CDR2 SVGAGI. The CDR3 DNA reads as TGTGCCAGCAGGCCCACAGGGACGAACACTGAAGCTTTCTTT. Protein: CASRPTGTNTEAFF.

Many counts were recorded for this clonotype. The chain couples TRBV28 to TRBJ1-1; the D gene is possibly TRBD1 (5 bases). Germline loops: CDR1 MDHEN, CDR2 SYDVKM. CDR3 length equals 16 residues. The V and J ends lost 2 bases and 0 bases respectively, with 13 bases between them. The CDR3 DNA is TGTGCCAGCAGTTTACCCGAGCAGGGAATGAACACTGAAGCTTTCTTT. This gives the protein CASSLPEQGMNTEAFF.

This clonotype appeared many times. The chain employs TRBV4-2 and TRBJ2-7; D unclear. The CDR3 runs 16 residues. V was pared by 0 bases and J by 2 bases, with 14 bases between. The germline V gene encodes CDR1 LGHNA and CDR2 YNFKEQ. CDR3 protein: CASSQDGDRMPYEQYF. The CDR3 coding sequence is TGTGCCAGCAGCCAAGATGGGGATAGGATGCCCTACGAGCAGTACTTC.

This clonotype was counted at least ten times. The chain's CDR3 is CASSYPRPNNEQYF. For the CDR3, the DNA is TGTGCCAGCAGTTACCCTCGCCCAAACAACGAGCAGTACTTC. The rearrangement joins TRBV6-2 or TRBV6-3 to TRBJ2-7; D gene ambiguous. The germline V and J ends were trimmed by 2 bases and 5 bases, with 13 bases remaining between them. Germline CDR1 is MNHEY and CDR2 is SVGEGT. CDR3 length: 14 amino acids.

This clonotype showed up just a few times. This may be a read error: a much more frequent sequence differs by one nucleotide. The rearrangement uses TRBV28 and TRBJ1-1, with 7 bases lining up with TRBD1. This CDR3 has 13 residues. Germline assignment: CDR1 MDHEN and CDR2 SYDVKM. The CDR3 nucleotides read TGTGCCAGCAGTGTGGGACAGAACGCTGAAGCTTTCTTT. As protein: CASSVGQNAEAFF.

The V gene is TRBV28, the J gene TRBJ1-1; TRBD1 is a possible D gene (5 bases). CDR1 is MDHEN, CDR2 SYDVKM, per germline. This CDR3 is 15 amino acids long. The V gene lost 5 bases and the J gene lost 0 bases, with 13 bases spanning the gap. The CDR3 nucleotides are TGTGCCAGCAGTCCACGGGACCGTATGAACACTGAAGCTTTCTTT. Protein: CASSPRDRMNTEAFF. The whole variable domain, remainder taken from reference TRBV28 and TRBJ1-1, is DVKVTQSSRYLVKRTGEKVFLECVQDMDHENMFWYRQDPGLGLRLIYFSYDVKMKEKGDIPEGYSVSREKKERFSLILESASTNQTSMYLCASSPRDRMNTEAFFGQGTRLTVV.

This clonotype was counted ten times or more. This chain links TRBV2 with TRBJ2-7, with 8 bases fitting TRBD2. CDR1 is SNHLY and CDR2 is FYNNEI in the germline V gene. J lost 7 bases, V lost 4 bases, and 6 bases had no gene match. The CDR3 contains 13 residues. CDR3 loop: CASSAPRGREQYF. The CDR3 nucleotides read TGTGCCAGCAGTGCCCCACGCGGGAGGGAGCAGTACTTC.

V gene TRBV20-1 combines with J gene TRBJ2-5; 11 bases are a match to TRBD2. Per germline, CDR1 DFQATT and CDR2 SNEGSKA (reference sequence). This CDR3 comprises 14 residues. J lost 5 bases, V lost 5 bases, and 7 bases had no gene match. The CDR3 DNA reads as TGCAGTGCTCGTACTAGCGGGAGTTGGGAGACCCAGTACTTC. As protein: CSARTSGSWETQYF.

This rearrangement joins TRBV12-3 or TRBV12-4 to TRBJ1-2; 9 bases line up with TRBD1. After removal of 6 bases from V and 8 bases from J, the junction contained 10 bases not matched to a gene. The CDR3 is 14 amino acids. The CDR3 loop is CASSTGTGSKGYTF. The CDR3 DNA follows: TGTGCCAGCAGCACCGGGACAGGGTCGAAAGGCTACACCTTC.

This clonotype was seen many times. This chain links TRBV7-2 with TRBJ1-1, with D hard to call. In germline, CDR1 is SGHTA, CDR2 FQGNSA. Trimming took off 7 bases at V and 2 bases at J, with 29 bases between the two ends. The CDR3 has 19 residues. The CDR3 DNA sequence: TGTGCCAGCAACCCCGTGGGTATCCTTCACACCAATCCCAACACTGAAGCTTTCTTT. It is translated as CASNPVGILHTNPNTEAFF.

This clonotype has a count of ten or more. The chain has TRBV12-3 or TRBV12-4 and TRBJ2-7; possibly TRBD2 for D (5 bases). This CDR3 has 14 residues. Trimming took 4 bases from V and 7 from J, leaving 17 bases between them. In DNA, the CDR3 is TGTGCCAGCAGTTCCGGCGGGCCGGGCGCAGAGCAGTACTTC. It translates to CASSSGGPGAEQYF.

This clonotype was observed many times. At one boundary the junction diverges from the germline segment, which might be a read error. The chain joins TRBV19 to TRBJ2-6; D unresolved. The CDR3 totals 15 residues. Germline V lookup: CDR1 LNHDA, CDR2 SQIVND (reference sequence). The chain's CDR3 is CASGIDQSGANVLTF. CDR3 DNA sequence: TGTGCCAGTGGTATAGATCAGTCGGGGGCCAACGTCCTGACTTTC.